This entry describes one T cell receptor beta chain. This specimen comes from a study of shared T cell receptors in the human thymus. The CDR3 runs to 17 residues. The table came from immunoSEQ multiplex PCR; TCRdb's copy has only in-frame clones and leaves some out. The data hold hundreds of thousands of clones, with just under 95% observed a single time. The material sequenced was thymocytes. This receptor was identified in a human donor. V and J are TRBV21-1 and TRBJ2-7; TRBD2 was called by the table and not checked on the DNA. TRBV21-1 is flagged as a pseudogene. Here the CDR3 DNA reads TGTGCCAGCAGCAAAGATGGCGAGGGAGGCGAGTCCTACGAGCAGTACTTC. Its translation is CASSKDGEGGESYEQYF.